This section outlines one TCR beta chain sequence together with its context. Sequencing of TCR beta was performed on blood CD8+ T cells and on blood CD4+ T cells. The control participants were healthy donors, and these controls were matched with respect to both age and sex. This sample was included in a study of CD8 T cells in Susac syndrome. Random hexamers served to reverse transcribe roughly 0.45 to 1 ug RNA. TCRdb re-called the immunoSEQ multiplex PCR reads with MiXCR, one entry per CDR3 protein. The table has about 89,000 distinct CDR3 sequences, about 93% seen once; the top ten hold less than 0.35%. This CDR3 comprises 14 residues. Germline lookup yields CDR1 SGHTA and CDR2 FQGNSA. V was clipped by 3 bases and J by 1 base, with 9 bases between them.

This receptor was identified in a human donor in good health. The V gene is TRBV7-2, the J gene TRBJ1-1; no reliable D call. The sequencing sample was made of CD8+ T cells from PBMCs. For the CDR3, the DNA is TGTGCCAGCAGCTTTTCAGTCTCGAACACTGAAGCTTTCTTT. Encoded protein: CASSFSVSNTEAFF.